The 22 T cell receptor beta chains presented below share a single source sample, sequenced in a study of T-cell memory formation after mild COVID-19 (dated by TCRdb to the early 2020s). Library prep was done by 5' RACE. Sequencing instrument: Illumina NovaSeq 6000. TCRdb ran its own pipeline on the public reads, namely fastp trimming at Q25 and MiXCR clone calling, and kept in-frame beta chains. Rows merge per CDR3 protein into single entries with the most common DNA and genes. This sample gives approximately 200,000 distinct CDR3 sequences in total; 16% of them show up just once. The ten largest clones take up 2% to 2.5% of the sample. Input material: PBMCs or a T cell subset sorted from them (not recorded which). These receptors all stem from an adult woman who had mild COVID-19 (a few samples of this study predate the infection). The sample titles of this study are shuffled in the database, so cell type and time point are left out; the donor was told from shared clones.

This clonotype was counted once. The V and J genes are TRBV7-2 and TRBJ2-1; 7 bases align to TRBD2. Germline V gene lookup returns CDR1 SGHTA and CDR2 FQGNSA. The V and J ends lost 0 bases and 0 bases, in that order; junction bases with no gene match: 2. The CDR3 sequence is 16 residues long. The CDR3 nucleotides read TGTGCCAGCAGCTTAGCTAGCGGGTTCTCCTACAATGAGCAGTTCTTC. Encoded protein: CASSLASGFSYNEQFF.

This clonotype occurred a few times. The V and J genes are TRBV12-3 or TRBV12-4 and TRBJ2-7, with D possibly being TRBD1 (6 bases). V was cut by 4 bases and J by 6 bases, with 16 bases left in between. This CDR3 has 14 residues. CDR3 bases: TGTGCCAGCAGTTCCTGGACAGCGTCCCCCGAGCAGTACTTC. It encodes CASSSWTASPEQYF.

This clonotype was picked up many times. A much larger clone differs from this one at a single base, so this may be a read error. The chain recombines TRBV5-6 with TRBJ2-5, with TRBD1 identical over 8 bases. Germline V gives CDR1 SGHDT, CDR2 YYEEEE. Germline trimming cut 3 bases from V and 5 bases from J; bases unmatched to any gene: 3. This CDR3 contains 13 residues. The CDR3: CASSSQGVETQYF. CDR3 sequence (DNA): TGTGCCAGCAGCTCACAGGGGGTCGAGACCCAGTACTTC.

This clonotype turned up a few times. The rearrangement uses TRBV7-9 and TRBJ2-3; TRBD2 matches at 8 bases. The CDR3 is made up of 14 amino acids. Germline V gene lookup returns CDR1 SEHNR and CDR2 FQNEAQ (reference sequence). V lost 5 bases to trimming and J lost 6 bases; unmatched junction nucleotides: 7. The CDR3 DNA reads TGTGCCAGCAGCGCCGGGGGGGCTGGCGATACGCAGTATTTT. Amino acids: CASSAGGAGDTQYF.

The chain recombines TRBV7-2 with TRBJ2-1; TRBD2 matches at 14 bases. The junction had 9 bases not matched to a gene; V was cut back by 5 bases and J by 0 bases. Germline loops: CDR1 SGHTA, CDR2 FQGNSA. This CDR3 has 19 residues. CDR3 sequence reads: CASSPGRLAGGASYNEQFF. The CDR3 nucleotides read TGTGCCAGCAGCCCAGGGAGACTAGCGGGAGGGGCCTCCTACAATGAGCAGTTCTTC.

The chain combines TRBV4-3 with TRBJ1-1, with 12 bases matching TRBD1. The germline gives CDR1 LGHNA, CDR2 YSLEER. V gave up 4 bases and J gave up 6 bases; unmatched junction bases: 12. This CDR3 region has 17 residues. Here the CDR3 DNA reads TGCGCCAGCAGCCCCGAAGGGGGGACAGGGGGCAGCGCTGAAGCTTTCTTT. Translation gives CASSPEGGTGGSAEAFF.

This clonotype was detected only a few times. CDR3 loop: CASSLARGLAGVNTGELFF. The CDR3 bases are TGCGCCAGCAGCTTGGCCAGGGGACTAGCGGGAGTTAATACCGGGGAGCTGTTTTTT. This chain uses TRBV5-1 with TRBJ2-2; 14 bases match TRBD2. Germline V gives CDR1 SGHRS, CDR2 YFSETQ. The CDR3 is made up of 19 amino acids. The ends lost 0 bases at V and 5 bases at J; junction bases unmatched: 9.

This clonotype was detected only a few times. The rearrangement uses TRBV7-8 and TRBJ2-1; D is uncertain. The V end lost 5 bases, the J end lost 6 bases, and 17 bases lay between the germline ends. The CDR3 runs 15 residues. Per germline, CDR1 SGHVS and CDR2 FQNEAQ. Here the CDR3 DNA reads TGTGCCAGCAGCATCACACTTGGTAGGGTCAATGAGCAGTTCTTC. Amino acids: CASSITLGRVNEQFF.

The V and J genes are TRBV19 and TRBJ2-3; D is perhaps TRBD2 (6 bases). Germline assignment: CDR1 LNHDA and CDR2 SQIVND (reference sequence). V was trimmed by 6 bases and J by 8 bases, leaving 12 bases between them. CDR3 length equals 12 residues. The CDR3 DNA is TGTGCCAGTAGGCCTCCCGGGGGTACGCAGTATTTT. Translating it yields CASRPPGGTQYF.

This clonotype was seen more than once but under ten times. This chain connects TRBV7-2 to TRBJ2-5; D may be TRBD1 or TRBD2 (5 bases each). Trimming left V 1 base short and J 4 bases short, with 10 bases between. This CDR3 is 14 amino acids long. Germline assignment: CDR1 SGHTA and CDR2 FQGNSA. Here the CDR3 reads CASSLGRGAETQYF. The CDR3 DNA is TGTGCCAGCAGCTTAGGTCGAGGGGCAGAGACCCAGTACTTC.

A few counts support this clonotype. The V and J genes are TRBV7-3 and TRBJ2-5; 7 nucleotides match TRBD2. The V and J ends lost 8 bases and 4 bases, in that order; junction bases with no gene match: 4. The germline gives CDR1 SGHTA, CDR2 FQGTGA. The CDR3 totals 12 residues. The chain's CDR3 is CASGLVGETQYF. The CDR3 DNA sequence: TGTGCCAGCGGACTAGTAGGAGAGACCCAGTACTTC.

This clonotype was seen a few times. The V and J genes are TRBV5-6 and TRBJ1-1; TRBD1 agrees at 7 bases. V gave up 4 bases and J gave up 0 bases; unmatched junction bases: 6. This CDR3 comprises 15 residues. Looked up from germline, CDR1 is SGHDT and CDR2 is YYEEEE. This CDR3 reads CASSMGQLMNTEAFF. CDR3 DNA: TGTGCCAGCAGCATGGGACAGCTAATGAACACTGAAGCTTTCTTT.

The sample holds a few counts of this clonotype. V is TRBV18 and J is TRBJ2-3; 10 bases match TRBD2. CDR1 KGHSH and CDR2 LQKENI come from the germline V gene. V trimming: 3 bases; J trimming: 6 bases; junction bases outside the gene matches: 6. The CDR3 runs 15 residues. CDR3 protein: CASSPTSGQTDTQYF. For the CDR3, the DNA is TGTGCCAGCTCACCGACTAGCGGGCAGACGGATACGCAGTATTTT.

The chain recombines TRBV18 with TRBJ1-2; D call uncertain. V dropped 3 bases and J dropped 6 bases, with 11 bases sitting between them. The CDR3 loop spans 13 amino acids. Germline V CDR1 and CDR2: KGHSH, LQKENI. CDR3 in amino acids: CASSPSRSDGYTF. The DNA of the CDR3 is TGTGCCAGCTCACCCTCCCGTTCGGATGGCTACACCTTC.

This clonotype was counted only a few times. The CDR3 reads CSAAGAGAYNEQFF. CDR3 bases: TGCAGTGCCGCGGGAGCGGGGGCATACAATGAGCAGTTCTTC. The chain is built from TRBV20-1 and TRBJ2-1, with 8 bases matching TRBD2. V lost 6 bases and J lost 4; bases outside the gene matches: 8. The length of the CDR3 is 14 residues. Germline V gene data show CDR1 as DFQATT and CDR2 as SNEGSKA (reference sequence).

In its sample, this clonotype was seen a few times. This chain links TRBV10-3 with TRBJ1-1; 7 nucleotides match TRBD1. Germline loops: CDR1 ENHRY, CDR2 SYGVKD. This CDR3 comprises 14 residues. The junction had 5 bases not matched to a gene; V was cut back by 3 bases and J by 4 bases. The CDR3 protein is CAISDRQGGTEAFF. The CDR3 coding sequence is TGTGCCATCAGTGATCGACAGGGAGGCACTGAAGCTTTCTTT.

This clonotype was detected a few times. The chain joins TRBV19 to TRBJ2-7; D may be TRBD1 (6 bases). With 3 bases removed from V and 5 bases from J, the gap between germline ends came to 14 bases. Germline CDR1 reads LNHDA; CDR2 reads SQIVND (reference sequence). This CDR3 comprises 14 residues. CDR3 in DNA: TGTGCCAGTAGTATGGGGGCCAGGGACGACGAGCAGTACTTC. Its translation is CASSMGARDDEQYF.

This clonotype was seen repeatedly, ten times or more. This chain links TRBV7-2 with TRBJ2-5, with D perhaps assigned TRBD1 or TRBD2 (5 bases each). V was trimmed by 3 bases and J by 4 bases, leaving 15 bases between them. The CDR3 has 15 amino acids. CDR1 is SGHTA, CDR2 FQGNSA, per germline. The CDR3 DNA reads as TGTGCCAGCAGCTTCGATCCGGGGCTCGGAGAGACCCAGTACTTC. This translates into CASSFDPGLGETQYF.

The sample holds a few counts of this clonotype. CDR3 protein: CASSLVQQAEQFF. DNA of the CDR3: TGTGCCAGCAGTTTGGTACAACAGGCGGAGCAGTTCTTC. The rearrangement joins TRBV12-3 or TRBV12-4 to TRBJ2-1; D might be TRBD1 (5 bases). This CDR3 comprises 13 residues. The germline V and J ends were trimmed by 3 bases and 10 bases, with 13 bases remaining between them.

The table lists this clonotype with a few counts. This chain links TRBV4-2 with TRBJ1-2; D gene ambiguous. The CDR3 is 16 amino acids. Germline CDR1 and CDR2: LGHNA and YNFKEQ. Trimming shortened V by 0 bases and J by 3 bases, and 14 bases separated the two germline ends. CDR3 nucleotide sequence: TGTGCCAGCAGCCAAGACCTAGAACCCGACTACTATGGCTACACCTTC. Its translation: CASSQDLEPDYYGYTF.

This clonotype was detected ten times or more. V and J are TRBV6-2 or TRBV6-3 and TRBJ2-7, with 8 bases fitting TRBD2. The CDR3 contains 14 residues. The V segment lost 6 bases and the J segment 7 bases; nucleotides outside the gene matches: 11. The germline CDR1 and CDR2 sequences are MNHEY and SVGEGT. CDR3 sequence: CASRPLAATSEQYF. In DNA form, the CDR3 reads TGTGCCAGCAGGCCACTAGCGGCAACCTCGGAGCAGTACTTC.

This clonotype has only a few counts. The chain has TRBV5-1 and TRBJ2-3, with 12 positions matching TRBD2. V lost 0 bases, J lost 6 bases, and 5 bases stayed unmatched. Germline V CDR1 and CDR2: SGHRS, YFSETQ. The CDR3 contains 16 residues. CDR3: CASSLELAGGVDTQYF. Written as DNA, the CDR3 is TGCGCCAGCAGCTTGGAGCTAGCGGGAGGGGTGGATACGCAGTATTTT.